The rows below give T cell receptor beta chains drawn from one sample of a study of blood T cell repertoires in COVID-19. Sequencing was performed with immunoSEQ multiplex PCR; in TCRdb, only in-frame clones are kept and a portion is missing. The repertoire includes over 200,000 clones, around 81% of them detected once, and around 9.3% sits in the top ten. What was sequenced was PBMCs or T cells enriched from blood (not recorded which). Every receptor here comes from a woman in her forties or fifties with acute COVID-19. Each CDR3 is given with its conserved first and last residue. For some rows the clone size is stated as once, few or many, or as a class when expanded; others skip it.

>TRBV7-2|TRBJ2-1|.
CASSFDLTGVSEQFF
>TRBV28|TRBJ2-2|.
CASSFPRLDRSGELFF
>TRBV21-1|TRBJ2-5|.
CASRTRETQYF
>TRBV28|TRBJ1-5|medium-sized
CASSSSDSDSNQPQHF
>TRBV5-1|TRBJ2-7|.
CASSLENSYEQYF
>TRBV3-1/TRBV3-2|TRBJ2-2|.
CASSQTRTGGGLFF
>TRBV6-2/TRBV6-3|TRBJ2-5|few
CASSPILNQYQETQYF
>TRBV6-5|TRBJ1-2|.
CASTSDRIGYTF
>TRBV11-3|TRBJ1-5|.
CASSCLWTGRLDQPQHF
>TRBV7-2|TRBJ1-5|few
CASSPTGGKDQPQHF
>TRBV2|TRBJ2-7|.
CASSGRAGAYEQYF
>TRBV7-2|TRBJ2-3|.
CASSLTLAGATDTQYF
>TRBV5-1|TRBJ1-1|.
CASSQQGAGTEAFF
>TRBV7-3|TRBJ2-1|.
CASSLMSGRAENEQFF
>TRBV20-1|TRBJ2-7|.
CSASRGAGAYEQYF
>TRBV7-2|TRBJ2-7|.
CASSPRGGGTYEQYF
>TRBV29-1|TRBJ2-5|.
CSGLRDSGGTQYF
>TRBV30|TRBJ1-4|few
CAWSEDNSEKLFF
>TRBV5-1|TRBJ2-2|few
CASSLEPGGGNTGELFF
>TRBV19|TRBJ1-4|.
CASSPRTGTFNEKLFF
>TRBV18|TRBJ2-1|once
CASSPNRLAGYNEQFF
>TRBV7-7|TRBJ2-5|.
CASSLAGATQETQYF
>TRBV5-1|TRBJ2-1|once
CASSETGGPFNEQFF
>TRBV2|TRBJ1-5|.
CASSVGRSNQPQHF
>TRBV4-3|TRBJ2-7|.
CASSQDFGQVTYEQYF
>TRBV7-2|TRBJ2-7|few
CASSFPTGSSYEQYF
>TRBV5-1|TRBJ2-7|.
CASSLGAGEYNEQYF
>TRBV7-9|TRBJ1-2|.
CASSPGQGPPYGYTF
>TRBV18|TRBJ2-7|.
CASSPPGTVLYEQYF
>TRBV5-4|TRBJ2-1|.
CASSGGLAGIGAEQFF
>TRBV5-1|TRBJ1-1|.
CASSWGQGANTEAFF
>TRBV7-9|TRBJ2-7|.
CASSLAGTSANRYEQYF
>TRBV3-1/TRBV3-2|TRBJ2-1|.
CASSQRQGLAGVNEQFF
>TRBV2|TRBJ1-2|once
CASSELPPGIGDGYTF
>TRBV27|TRBJ1-2|.
CASSDIGTTPSNYGYTF
>TRBV4-1|TRBJ2-3|.
CASSREGASGKPDTQYF
>TRBV5-4|TRBJ1-5|.
CASSPDRGQPQHF
>TRBV5-1|TRBJ1-3|few
CASSFGQGNRPGNTIYF
>TRBV7-2|TRBJ1-4|.
CASSSYNYEKLFF
>TRBV4-3|TRBJ1-6|.
CASSQGGWATGGNSPLHF
>TRBV14|TRBJ1-2|.
CASSQGLRTGLNYGYTF
>TRBV19|TRBJ2-5|.
CASSMIGETQYF
>TRBV15|TRBJ2-2|.
CATSRTRDTGELFF
>TRBV14|TRBJ2-7|.
CASSRGQVSYEQYF
>TRBV19|TRBJ1-4|.
CASSSEGLEKLFF
>TRBV20-1|TRBJ2-5|.
CSASRGLRETQYF
>TRBV6-5|TRBJ2-2|.
CASRLTGGITGELFF
>TRBV6-1|TRBJ2-1|.
CASSEWRIFYNEQFF
>TRBV2|TRBJ1-1|.
CASSPGEGNTEAFF
>TRBV18|TRBJ2-7|.
CASSAFQGNNYEQYF
>TRBV6-5|TRBJ1-6|few
CASSYSFQGTGSPLHF
>TRBV4-3|TRBJ2-1|once
CASSQGLDRSEQFF
>TRBV4-1|TRBJ2-3|.
CASSQLLAASTDTQYF
>TRBV3-1/TRBV3-2|TRBJ2-7|.
CASSSLGRGKQEQYF
>TRBV7-3|TRBJ1-1|.
CASSLSGTGKGEAFF
>TRBV7-2|TRBJ2-2|.
CASSSEWTSGRTGELFF
>TRBV28|TRBJ1-5|.
CASSTGQGVNQPQHF
>TRBV18|TRBJ2-5|.
CASSPGQGQETQYF
>TRBV28|TRBJ2-2|.
CASSLAGSGELFF
>TRBV28|TRBJ2-7|.
CASRVRIAAYEQYF